The next 29 T cell receptor beta chains were all read from a single sample in a study of cytomegalovirus exposure and HLA in healthy donors. PCR employed 60 Vbeta and 13 Jbeta primers. The data were produced by immunoSEQ multiplex PCR, yet TCRdb's version contains in-frame clones alone and is incomplete. The sample lists roughly 140,000 clones, around 85% occurring once. The material sequenced was PBMCs. These receptors were collected from a man aged 40-49 years in good health and CMV-seropositive.

This clone was recorded once. The chain employs TRBV5-4 and TRBJ2-2; D perhaps matches TRBD2 (6 bases). The V and J ends lost 3 bases and 6 bases respectively, with 12 bases between them. The V gene's germline CDR1 is SGHNT and CDR2 YYREEE (reference sequence). CDR3 size: 14 residues. The CDR3 spells CASSYPGEAGELFF. Here the CDR3 DNA reads TGTGCCAGCAGCTACCCCGGGGAGGCCGGGGAGCTGTTTTTT. The entire variable domain, with the rest obtained from reference TRBV5-4 and TRBJ2-2, is as follows: ETGVTQSPTHLIKTRGQQVTLRCSSQSGHNTVSWYQQALGQGPQFIFQYYREEENGRGNFPPRFSGLQFPNYSSELNVNALELDDSALYLCASSYPGEAGELFFGEGSRLTVL.

The V and J genes are TRBV5-1 and TRBJ2-1, with TRBD2 matching 13 bases. V was pared by 2 bases and J by 9 bases, with 8 bases of the junction left unmatched. Germline lookup yields CDR1 SGHRS and CDR2 YFSETQ. There are 16 residues in the CDR3. The CDR3 region is CASSFGLAGVGSEQFF. CDR3 DNA sequence: TGCGCCAGCAGCTTCGGACTAGCGGGAGTGGGGAGTGAGCAGTTCTTC.

This clone was counted a single time. The chain uses TRBV7-8 and TRBJ1-5, with unresolved D. V lost 2 bases to trimming and J lost 0 bases, with 14 bases between them. The germline V gene encodes CDR1 SGHVS and CDR2 FQNEAQ. The CDR3 sequence is 17 residues long. The CDR3 DNA sequence: TGTGCCAGCAGCTTAATGGCCCTAGGATATAGCAATCAGCCCCAGCATTTT. It specifies CASSLMALGYSNQPQHF.

This clone occurred many times. The chain employs TRBV7-6 and TRBJ2-5; 7 nucleotides match TRBD1. The germline V gene encodes CDR1 SGHVS and CDR2 FNYEAQ. There are 13 residues in the CDR3. Trimming removed 3 bases from V and 6 bases from J; junction bases left unmatched: 4. CDR3 coding DNA: TGTGCCAGCAGCTTTACAGGGGCCCAGACCCAGTACTTC. Amino acid sequence: CASSFTGAQTQYF.

The chain is built from TRBV25-1 and TRBJ2-5, with 10 bases lining up with TRBD2. J lost 1 base, V lost 2 bases, and 1 base had no gene match. Per the germline V gene, CDR1 is MGHDK and CDR2 is SYGVNS. The CDR3 extends over 15 amino acids. In DNA, the CDR3 is TGTGCCAGCAGTGAAACTAGCGGGACCCAAGAGACCCAGTACTTC. Its translation: CASSETSGTQETQYF.

The chain couples TRBV4-1 to TRBJ2-3, with unresolved D. The CDR3 runs to 16 residues. Germline loops: CDR1 MGHRA, CDR2 YSYEKL. Trimming removed 3 bases from V and 4 bases from J, with 17 bases in between. CDR3: CASSHTSPPQADTQYF. In nucleotides, the CDR3 is TGCGCCAGCAGCCATACGTCCCCGCCTCAGGCAGATACGCAGTATTTT.

The genes are TRBV6-1 and TRBJ1-6; D is ambiguous. The V end was cut by 6 bases, the J end by 7 bases, with 7 bases between. CDR1 is MNHNS and CDR2 is SASEGT in the germline V gene. This CDR3 has 12 residues. The CDR3 spells CASRDWNSPLHF. The CDR3 DNA follows: TGTGCCAGCAGGGACTGGAATTCACCCCTCCACTTT.

The chain joins TRBV5-1 to TRBJ1-4, with TRBD1 matching 9 bases. Germline V gene data show CDR1 as SGHRS and CDR2 as YFSETQ. J gave up 3 bases and V 4 bases, and 7 bases lay outside the gene matches. This CDR3 has 16 residues. The chain's CDR3 is CASSPGQGLSNEKLFF. CDR3 nucleotide sequence: TGCGCCAGCAGCCCGGGACAGGGCCTATCTAATGAAAAACTGTTTTTT.

The CDR3 spells CASSPRGGAGSYNEQFF. DNA of the CDR3: TGTGCCAGCAGCCCCCGGGGGGGGGCCGGATCCTACAATGAGCAGTTCTTC. The chain has TRBV9 and TRBJ2-1; 8 bases are a match to TRBD2. With V trimmed by 4 bases and J by 1 base, 10 bases remained unmatched. The germline CDR1 and CDR2 sequences are SGDLS and YYNGEE. CDR3 length: 17 amino acids.

The chain recombines TRBV6-6 with TRBJ1-1; 11 positions agree with TRBD1. This CDR3 has 14 residues. V shed 6 bases and J 10 bases; nucleotides not matched to a gene: 10. Germline CDR1 is MNHNY and CDR2 is SVGAGI (reference sequence). CDR3 nucleotides: TGTGCCAGCAGGTCGGGACAGGGGGATCTGGGAGCTTTCTTT. It encodes CASRSGQGDLGAFF.

Worth noting for this clone: One end of the junction varies from germline; a read error may be responsible. V usage is TRBV19 and J usage is TRBJ1-6, with 8 bases fitting TRBD1. This CDR3 has 18 residues. CDR1 is LNHDA, CDR2 SQIVND, per germline (reference sequence). The CDR3 sequence is CASSLEGQASSYNSPLHF. CDR3 sequence (DNA): TGTGCCAGTAGTCTAGAGGGACAGGCGAGCTCCTATAATTCACCCCTCCACTTT. The full variable domain, its missing parts supplied by reference TRBV19 and TRBJ1-6, is DGGITQSPKYLFRKEGQNVTLSCEQNLNHDAMYWYRQDPGQGLRLIYYSQIVNDFQKGDIAEGYSVSREKKESFPLTVTSAQKNPTAFYLCASSLEGQASSYNSPLHFGNGTRLTVT.

The chain employs TRBV7-9 and TRBJ2-3, with D perhaps matching TRBD2 (6 bases). V lost 3 bases, J lost 2 bases, and 12 bases lay in between. The germline CDR1 and CDR2 sequences are SEHNR and FQNEAQ (reference sequence). The CDR3 contains 15 residues. The CDR3 DNA is TGTGCCAGCAGCTTTTGGGGAGGTAACACAGATACGCAGTATTTT. Translated: CASSFWGGNTDTQYF. Supplemented by reference TRBV7-9 and TRBJ2-3, the full variable domain reads DTGVSQNPRHKITKRGQNVTFRCDPISEHNRLYWYRQTLGQGPEFLTYFQNEAQLEKSRLLSDRFSAERPKGSFSTLEIQRTEQGDSAMYLCASSFWGGNTDTQYFGPGTRLTVL.

The table lists this clone with a count of one. The CDR3 DNA reads as TGTGCCAGCAGTGAAGTACAGGCCGGTGAAGCTTTCTTT. As protein: CASSEVQAGEAFF. The gene calls are TRBV6-1 and TRBJ1-1; weak D call: TRBD1 (5 bases). V shed 1 base and J shed 7 bases, with 10 bases lying between them. CDR1 is MNHNS, CDR2 SASEGT, per germline. This CDR3 has 13 amino acids.

This clone was seen only once. The chain links TRBV11-3 to TRBJ2-2; 8 bases align to TRBD2. Germline loops: CDR1 SGHNT, CDR2 YENEEA. V lost 4 bases to trimming and J lost 0 bases; unmatched junction nucleotides: 4. This CDR3 is built from 16 residues. CDR3 nucleotide sequence: TGTGCCAGCAGCTCCCGGGAGGGGACGAACACCGGGGAGCTGTTTTTT. Translation gives CASSSREGTNTGELFF.

The chain is built from TRBV5-6 and TRBJ2-4; TRBD1 matches at 7 bases. Germline CDR1 SGHDT, CDR2 YYEEEE. J lost 9 bases, V lost 3 bases, and 6 bases had no gene match. This CDR3 is built from 13 residues. DNA for the CDR3: TGTGCCAGCAGCTCAAGACAGGGTGGCATTCAGTACTTC. It yields the protein CASSSRQGGIQYF.

The chain combines TRBV2 with TRBJ1-3, with TRBD1 matching 7 bases. The J segment lost 7 bases and the V segment lost 4 bases, leaving 7 bases of the junction unmatched. CDR3 length: 14 residues. Looked up from germline, CDR1 is SNHLY and CDR2 is FYNNEI. In DNA, the CDR3 is TGTGCCAGCAGTGCAGAGGGCAGGGGGAACACCATATATTTT. Translating gives CASSAEGRGNTIYF. Full variable domain (missing parts from reference TRBV2 and TRBJ1-3): EPEVTQTPSHQVTQMGQEVILRCVPISNHLYFYWYRQILGQKVEFLVSFYNNEISEKSEIFDDQFSVERPDGSNFTLKIRSTKLEDSAMYFCASSAEGRGNTIYFGEGSWLTVV.

The chain uses TRBV9 and TRBJ2-7; D is possibly TRBD2 (5 bases). The CDR3 runs to 14 residues. Germline V gene lookup returns CDR1 SGDLS and CDR2 YYNGEE. V lost 0 bases, J lost 3 bases, and 10 bases lay in between. CDR3 nucleotide sequence: TGTGCCAGCAGCGTAGGGTGGGAGAACTACGAGCAGTACTTC. Its translation is CASSVGWENYEQYF.

The chain has TRBV27 and TRBJ1-2; possibly TRBD1 for D (5 bases). CDR3 length: 16 residues. Germline V gene data show CDR1 as MNHEY and CDR2 as SMNVEV (reference sequence). Trimming shortened V by 7 bases and J by 1 base, and 19 bases separated the two germline ends. The CDR3 spells CASTERLTARNYGYTF. The CDR3 DNA follows: TGTGCCAGCACCGAAAGGCTGACAGCGCGTAACTATGGCTACACCTTC.

This clone has just a few counts. This rearrangement joins TRBV9 to TRBJ2-1, with 8 bases fitting TRBD2. The germline V gene encodes CDR1 SGDLS and CDR2 YYNGEE. The CDR3 spans 16 residues. V dropped 0 bases and J dropped 2; count of bases not matched to a gene: 4. Here the CDR3 reads CASSVGVSGAYNEQFF. CDR3 in DNA: TGTGCCAGCAGCGTAGGGGTTAGCGGGGCCTACAATGAGCAGTTCTTC.

Here the CDR3 reads CASRQRGTASDTQYF. CDR3 in DNA: TGTGCCAGCAGGCAGCGGGGGACTGCATCAGATACGCAGTATTTT. The chain combines TRBV6-4 with TRBJ2-3, with 8 bases lining up with TRBD2. CDR3 length equals 15 residues. The germline gives CDR1 MRHNA, CDR2 SNTAGT. Trimming at V came to 6 bases and at J to 4 bases, leaving 9 bases not matched to a gene.

The J gene is TRBJ2-3, the V gene TRBV6-5, with a weak D call TRBD1 (6 bases). The CDR3 covers 14 residues. V lost 6 bases, J lost 4 bases, and 14 bases lay in between. The germline V gene has CDR1 MNHEY and CDR2 SVGAGI. Here the CDR3 reads CASRTWTVSDTQYF. The CDR3, as DNA: TGTGCCAGCAGAACCTGGACAGTGTCAGATACGCAGTATTTT.

The chain carries TRBV5-6 and TRBJ1-6; weak D call: TRBD1 (6 bases). The CDR3 runs 15 residues. Trimming took off 0 bases at V and 10 bases at J, with 14 bases between the two ends. Germline V gives CDR1 SGHDT, CDR2 YYEEEE. CDR3 amino acids: CASSLAAGVGSPLHF. CDR3 bases: TGTGCCAGCAGCTTGGCTGCAGGGGTTGGCTCACCCCTCCACTTT.

This chain joins TRBV30 and TRBJ2-7, with unresolved D. Germline CDR1 GTSNPN, CDR2 SVGIG (reference sequence). CDR3 size: 12 residues. The V end was cut by 3 bases, the J end by 0 bases, with 6 bases between. CDR3 sequence: CAWRAISYEQYF. The DNA of the CDR3 is TGTGCCTGGAGAGCCATCTCCTACGAGCAGTACTTC.

CDR3 residues: CASSPRTGGNEKLFF. The CDR3 DNA reads as TGTGCCAGCAGCCCCCGGACAGGGGGGAATGAAAAACTGTTTTTT. The chain joins TRBV9 to TRBJ1-4, with TRBD1 matching over 10 bases. Trimming removed 4 bases from V and 5 bases from J; junction bases left unmatched: 5. CDR3 length: 15 residues. CDR1 is SGDLS and CDR2 is YYNGEE in the germline V gene.

V usage is TRBV10-1 and J usage is TRBJ2-3, with 12 bases that match TRBD2. The CDR3 consists of 20 residues. With 4 bases clipped from V and 1 base from J, the junction kept 15 bases outside the gene matches. Germline V gene lookup returns CDR1 WNHNN and CDR2 SYGVQD (reference sequence). CDR3 residues: CASSGGPSGRAPGGTDTQYF. CDR3 in DNA: TGCGCCAGCAGTGGAGGCCCTAGCGGGAGGGCGCCGGGGGGCACAGATACGCAGTATTTT.

This clone was seen at least ten times. The V and J genes are TRBV6-1 and TRBJ2-1; possible D gene TRBD2, 5 bases. The germline V and J ends were trimmed by 0 bases and 5 bases, with 11 bases remaining between them. Germline V gene data show CDR1 as MNHNS and CDR2 as SASEGT. The CDR3 is made up of 15 amino acids. The CDR3 here is CASSEAGAAHNEQFF. Here the CDR3 DNA reads TGTGCCAGCAGTGAAGCGGGAGCGGCCCACAATGAGCAGTTCTTC.

This clone was seen a single time. This chain links TRBV13 with TRBJ2-7, with D maybe TRBD1 (6 bases). Germline lookup yields CDR1 PRHDT and CDR2 FYEKMQ (reference sequence). The CDR3 extends over 14 amino acids. The V end lost 6 bases, the J end lost 1 base, and 13 bases lay between the germline ends. The CDR3 is CASSSRDNSYEQYF. The CDR3 DNA sequence: TGTGCCAGCAGTTCCCGGGACAATTCCTACGAGCAGTACTTC.

This sequence joins TRBV5-1 and TRBJ2-3; D is undetermined. The V gene's germline CDR1 is SGHRS and CDR2 YFSETQ. V gave up 5 bases and J gave up 6 bases, with 10 bases separating them. This CDR3 comprises 12 residues. In DNA form, the CDR3 reads TGCGCCAGCAGGGGCCTTGGGGATACGCAGTATTTT. Amino acid sequence: CASRGLGDTQYF.

This chain uses TRBV11-3 with TRBJ1-6; D remains unclear. Germline CDR1 reads SGHNT; CDR2 reads YENEEA. This CDR3 has 13 amino acids. V shed 0 bases and J shed 8 bases, with 5 bases lying between them. The DNA for the CDR3 is TGTGCCAGCAGCTTAGATTCTTATTCACCCCTCCACTTT. It encodes CASSLDSYSPLHF.